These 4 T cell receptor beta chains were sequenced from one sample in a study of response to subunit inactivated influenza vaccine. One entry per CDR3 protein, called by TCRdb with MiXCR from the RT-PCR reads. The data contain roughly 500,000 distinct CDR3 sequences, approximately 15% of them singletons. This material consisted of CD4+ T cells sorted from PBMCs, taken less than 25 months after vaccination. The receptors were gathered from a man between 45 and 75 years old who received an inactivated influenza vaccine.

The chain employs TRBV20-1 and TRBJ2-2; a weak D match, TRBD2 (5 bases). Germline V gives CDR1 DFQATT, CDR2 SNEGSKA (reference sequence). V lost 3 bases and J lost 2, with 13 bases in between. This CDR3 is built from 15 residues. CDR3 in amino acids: CSARVLGSNTGELFF. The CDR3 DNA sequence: TGCAGTGCTAGGGTACTAGGAAGTAACACCGGGGAGCTGTTTTTT.

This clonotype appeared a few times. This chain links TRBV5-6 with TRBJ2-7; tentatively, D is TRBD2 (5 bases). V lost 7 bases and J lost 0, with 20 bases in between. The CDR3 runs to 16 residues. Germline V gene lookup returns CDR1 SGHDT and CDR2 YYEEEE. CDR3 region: CASLSKGAYASYEQYF. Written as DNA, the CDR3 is TGTGCCAGCCTATCCAAGGGAGCGTATGCCTCCTACGAGCAGTACTTC.

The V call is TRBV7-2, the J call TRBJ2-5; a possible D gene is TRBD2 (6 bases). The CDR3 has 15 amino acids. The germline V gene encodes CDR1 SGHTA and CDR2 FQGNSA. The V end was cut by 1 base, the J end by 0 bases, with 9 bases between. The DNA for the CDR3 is TGTGCCAGCAGCTTAGTGGGGGACTACCAAGAGACCCAGTACTTC. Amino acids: CASSLVGDYQETQYF. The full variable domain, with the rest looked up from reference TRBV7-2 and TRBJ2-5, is GAGVSQSPSNKVTEKGKDVELRCDPISGHTALYWYRQSLGQGLEFLIYFQGNSAPDKSGLPSDRFSAERTGGSVSTLTIQRTQQEDSAVYLCASSLVGDYQETQYFGPGTRLLVL.

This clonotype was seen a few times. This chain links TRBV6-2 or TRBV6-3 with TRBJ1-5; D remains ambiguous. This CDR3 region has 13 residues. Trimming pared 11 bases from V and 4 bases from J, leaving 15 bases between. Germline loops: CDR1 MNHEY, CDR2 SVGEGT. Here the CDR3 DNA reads TGTGCCGGCTCGAAGGGCGAAAATCAGCCCCAGCATTTT. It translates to CAGSKGENQPQHF.